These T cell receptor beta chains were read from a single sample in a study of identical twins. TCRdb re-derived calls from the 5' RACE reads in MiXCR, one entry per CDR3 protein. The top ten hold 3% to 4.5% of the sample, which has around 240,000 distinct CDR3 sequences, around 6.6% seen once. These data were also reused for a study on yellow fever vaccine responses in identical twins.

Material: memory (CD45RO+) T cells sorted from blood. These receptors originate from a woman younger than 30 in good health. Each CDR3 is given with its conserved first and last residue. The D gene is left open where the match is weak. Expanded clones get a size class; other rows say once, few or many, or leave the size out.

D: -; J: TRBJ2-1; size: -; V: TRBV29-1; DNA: TGCAGCGCCCGGCAGAGTTACAATGAGCAGTTCTTC; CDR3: CSARQSYNEQFF
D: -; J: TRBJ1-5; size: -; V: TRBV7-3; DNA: TGTGCCAGCAGCAATCAGCCCCAGCATTTT; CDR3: CASSNQPQHF
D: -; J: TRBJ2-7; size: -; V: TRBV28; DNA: TGTGCCAGCAGCCGTGGACAGCGAGGCGAGCAGTACTTC; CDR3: CASSRGQRGEQYF
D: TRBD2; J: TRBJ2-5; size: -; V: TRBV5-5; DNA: TGTGCCAGCAGCTTGGCCGTGGCTAGCGGGGGGCAAGAGACCCAGTACTTC; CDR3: CASSLAVASGGQETQYF
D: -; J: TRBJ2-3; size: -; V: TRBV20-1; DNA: TGCAGTGCTATAGCCAGGGCGCCCTTATGGGCGCAGTATTTT; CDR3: CSAIARAPLWAQYF
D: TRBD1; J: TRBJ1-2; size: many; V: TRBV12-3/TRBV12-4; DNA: TGTGCCAGCAGTTTTTCGGGACAGGGGAACTATGGCTACACCTTC; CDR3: CASSFSGQGNYGYTF
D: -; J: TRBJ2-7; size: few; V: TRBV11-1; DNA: TGTGCCAGCAGCTTGCTGACTAGTCGGACGTCGCTCGCCTACGAGCAGTACTTC; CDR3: CASSLLTSRTSLAYEQYF
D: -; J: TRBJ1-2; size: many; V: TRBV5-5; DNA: TGTGCCAGCAGCTTCCAAGGACAGACGTCGGGCTACACCTTC; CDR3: CASSFQGQTSGYTF
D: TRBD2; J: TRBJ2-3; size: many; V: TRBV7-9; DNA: TGTGCCAGCAGTTTTGTTAGCGGGAGCTCAGATACGCAGTATTTT; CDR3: CASSFVSGSSDTQYF
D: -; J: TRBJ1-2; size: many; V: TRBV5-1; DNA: TGCGCCAGCAGCTTGGATGGGGTTGGCTATGGCTACACCTTC; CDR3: CASSLDGVGYGYTF
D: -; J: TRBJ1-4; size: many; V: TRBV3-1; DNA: TGTGCCAGCAGGTTCGAGGGTGCTAATGAAAAACTGTTTTTT; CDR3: CASRFEGANEKLFF
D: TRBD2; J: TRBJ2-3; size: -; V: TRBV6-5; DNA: TGTGCCAGCAGTTACTCGGTTCGACTAGCGGGGGGTAGCACAGATACGCAGTATTTT; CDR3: CASSYSVRLAGGSTDTQYF
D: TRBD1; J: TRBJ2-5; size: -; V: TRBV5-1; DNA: TGCGCCAGCAGAGTCACAGGGGGCCGGGAAGAGACCCAGTACTTC; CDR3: CASRVTGGREETQYF
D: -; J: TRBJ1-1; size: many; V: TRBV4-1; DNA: TGCGCCAGCAGCCAAGGAGACGGAATGAACACTGAAGCTTTCTTT; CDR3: CASSQGDGMNTEAFF
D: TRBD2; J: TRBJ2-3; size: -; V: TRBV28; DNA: TGTGCCAGCAGTTTTGGGGGGGGTACGCAGTATTTT; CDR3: CASSFGGGTQYF
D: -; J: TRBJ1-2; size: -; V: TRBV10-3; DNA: TGTGCCATCAGACCAGGGGTAAATAACTATGGCTACACCTTC; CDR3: CAIRPGVNNYGYTF
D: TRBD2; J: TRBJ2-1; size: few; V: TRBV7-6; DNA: TGTGCCAGCAGCTTACGTGGTGATAGCGGGGGGGGGATTGAGCAGTTCTTC; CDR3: CASSLRGDSGGGIEQFF
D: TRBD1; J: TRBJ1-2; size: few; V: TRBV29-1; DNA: TGCAGCGTTGAGAGGGGCACGGGGACAGGACCTTATGGCTACACCTTC; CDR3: CSVERGTGTGPYGYTF
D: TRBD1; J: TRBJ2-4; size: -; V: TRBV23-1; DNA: TGCGCCAGCAGTCAAGAGGGACAGAGGAGAAACATTCAGTACTTC; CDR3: CASSQEGQRRNIQYF
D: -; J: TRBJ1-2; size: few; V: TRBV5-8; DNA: TGTGCCAGCAGCCCGATCGGGATGGGTTATGGCTACACCTTC; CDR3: CASSPIGMGYGYTF
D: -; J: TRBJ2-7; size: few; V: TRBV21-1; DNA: TGTGCCAGCAGCAAAGAGCGCGGGCCAGGGGACGAGCAGTACTTC; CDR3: CASSKERGPGDEQYF
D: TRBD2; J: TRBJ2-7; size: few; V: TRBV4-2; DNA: TGTGCCAGCAGCCAAAAACTAGCGGGAGGTCCCTGGCTTTACGAGCAGTACTTC; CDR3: CASSQKLAGGPWLYEQYF
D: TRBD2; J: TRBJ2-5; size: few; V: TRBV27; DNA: TGTGCCAGCAGGGCGGGGGGCCAAGAGACCCAGTACTTC; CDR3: CASRAGGQETQYF
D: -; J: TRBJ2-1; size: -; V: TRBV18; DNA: TGTGCCAGCTCACCACCAGGAGGGTTAAATGAGCAGTTCTTC; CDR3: CASSPPGGLNEQFF
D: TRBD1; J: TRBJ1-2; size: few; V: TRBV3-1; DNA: TGTGCCAGCAGCCCCGGACAGGGCGGCGGCTACACCTTC; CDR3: CASSPGQGGGYTF
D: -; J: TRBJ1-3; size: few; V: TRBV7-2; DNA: TGTGCCAGCAGCTCAAGATTTGACTCTGGAAACACCATATATTTT; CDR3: CASSSRFDSGNTIYF
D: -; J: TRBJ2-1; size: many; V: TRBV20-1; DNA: TGCAGTGCTGTTAGCGGAAGCTCCTACAATGAGCAGTTCTTC; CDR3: CSAVSGSSYNEQFF
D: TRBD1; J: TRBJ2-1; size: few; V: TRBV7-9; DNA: TGTGCCAGCAGACGAACCGGGACAGCACTATCCTACAATGAGCAGTTCTTC; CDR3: CASRRTGTALSYNEQFF
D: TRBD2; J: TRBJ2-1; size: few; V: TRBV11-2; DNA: TGTGCCAGCAGCTTAGGGGCGGGGGGGCCCTTTAATGAGCAGTTCTTC; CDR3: CASSLGAGGPFNEQFF
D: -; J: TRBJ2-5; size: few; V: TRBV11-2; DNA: TGTGCCAGCAGCTTATCGGCAGGGCCCCAAGAGACCCAGTACTTC; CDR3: CASSLSAGPQETQYF
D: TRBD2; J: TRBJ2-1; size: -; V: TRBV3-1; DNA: TGTGCCAGCAGCCCCCAGGAGGAACTAGCGGGCAACAATGAGCAGTTCTTC; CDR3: CASSPQEELAGNNEQFF
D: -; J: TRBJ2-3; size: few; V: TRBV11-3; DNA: TGTGCCAGCAGCCCATACTCCGGGACGCAGTATTTT; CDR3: CASSPYSGTQYF
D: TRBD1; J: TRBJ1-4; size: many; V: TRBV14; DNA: TGTGCCAGCAGCCAAGTCAGACGGGGACAGGGATATGAAAAACTGTTTTTT; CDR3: CASSQVRRGQGYEKLFF
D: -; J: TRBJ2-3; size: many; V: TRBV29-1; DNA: TGCAGCGTTAGTCTTGGGGGCGATACGCAGTATTTT; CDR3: CSVSLGGDTQYF
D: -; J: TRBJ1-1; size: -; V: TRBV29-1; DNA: TGCAGCGTTGAAGACACCGCGAACACTGAAGCTTTCTTT; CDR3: CSVEDTANTEAFF
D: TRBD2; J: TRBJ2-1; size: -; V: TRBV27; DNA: TGTGCCAGCAGGGCTAGCGGGAGGTCCTACAATGAGCAGTTCTTC; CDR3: CASRASGRSYNEQFF
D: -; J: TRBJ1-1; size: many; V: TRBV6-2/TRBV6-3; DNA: TGTGCCAGCAGGCCAGGCCCCACTGAAGCTTTCTTT; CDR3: CASRPGPTEAFF
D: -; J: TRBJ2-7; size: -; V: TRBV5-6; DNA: TGTGCCAGCAGCTTGGAGTTGTCCGGGAAACGGAACGAGCAGTACTTC; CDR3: CASSLELSGKRNEQYF
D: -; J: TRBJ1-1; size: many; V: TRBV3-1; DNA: TGTGCCAGCAGCCCAACCCCCGCAAGGAACACTGAAGCTTTCTTT; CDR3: CASSPTPARNTEAFF
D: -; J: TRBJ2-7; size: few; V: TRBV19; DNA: TGTGCCAGTAGTATTCAGGACGGTTACGAGCAGTACTTC; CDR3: CASSIQDGYEQYF
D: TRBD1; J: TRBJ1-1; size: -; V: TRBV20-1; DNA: TGCAGTGCTCCGTGGGCGGACAGGTCGTTAGCTGAAGCTTTCTTT; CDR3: CSAPWADRSLAEAFF
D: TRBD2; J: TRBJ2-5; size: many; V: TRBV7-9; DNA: TGTGCCAGCAGCTTAGTATCCGGCCTAGCGGAAGAGACCCAGTACTTC; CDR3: CASSLVSGLAEETQYF
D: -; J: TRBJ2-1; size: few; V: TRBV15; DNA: TGTGCCACCAGCAGAGATAGATGGCTAGCCCAAAAATACAATGAGCAGTTCTTC; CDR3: CATSRDRWLAQKYNEQFF
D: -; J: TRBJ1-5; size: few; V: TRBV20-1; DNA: TGCAGTGCCAACACGGGAGGGAATCAGCCCCAGCATTTT; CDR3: CSANTGGNQPQHF
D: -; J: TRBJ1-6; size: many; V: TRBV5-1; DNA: TGCGCCAGCAGCTTGGGGTACGGGAGAAGAAGATCACCCCTCCACTTT; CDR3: CASSLGYGRRRSPLHF
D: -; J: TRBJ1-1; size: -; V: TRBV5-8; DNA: TGTGCCAGCAGCACGAGAACGAACACTGAAGCTTTCTTT; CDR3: CASSTRTNTEAFF